Each of the 14 T cell receptor beta chains below was sequenced from the same sample in a study of blood T cell repertoires in COVID-19 (dated by TCRdb to 2018 to 2021). To prepare the library, the immunoSEQ multiplex PCR assay was applied. As stored in TCRdb, this immuneACCESS dataset retains in-frame rearrangements with V and J assigned. A fraction of the clones does not appear; measured against another copy, unresolved V genes explain less than half of the discrepancy, and the remainder lacks a known reason. This sample has over 100,000 clones in its table, and 75% to 85% of those were observed once. The ten largest clones take up 7.9% of the sample. The sequencing input was peripheral blood. Every receptor here comes from a woman of 80 years or more with active or convalescent COVID-19.

The J gene is TRBJ2-1, the V gene TRBV6-5; 7 bases align to TRBD1. The trim removed 6 bases at V and 4 bases at J, leaving 3 bases unmatched. The germline V gene has CDR1 MNHEY and CDR2 SVGAGI. This CDR3 contains 13 residues. The CDR3 reads CASRGQPYNEQFF. CDR3 DNA: TGTGCCAGCAGGGGACAGCCATACAATGAGCAGTTCTTC.

The V gene is TRBV4-1, the J gene TRBJ2-5; TRBD1 matches at 7 bases. V lost 3 bases to trimming and J lost 6 bases; unmatched junction nucleotides: 13. This CDR3 spans 16 amino acids. Germline V gene sequence: CDR1 MGHRA, CDR2 YSYEKL. The chain's CDR3 is CASSQAQTGSLKTQYF. In nucleotides, the CDR3 is TGCGCCAGCAGCCAGGCCCAGACAGGGTCTCTTAAGACCCAGTACTTC.

This chain links TRBV5-1 with TRBJ2-2; 13 nucleotides agree with TRBD2. The CDR3 loop spans 17 amino acids. After removal of 4 bases from V and 4 bases from J, the junction contained 7 bases not matched to a gene. From germline, CDR1 is SGHRS and CDR2 YFSETQ. The CDR3, as DNA: TGCGCCAGCAGCCTTACTAGCGGGAGGGCCCTCACCGGGGAGCTGTTTTTT. Translated, it gives CASSLTSGRALTGELFF.

The rearrangement links TRBV28 to TRBJ2-7; TRBD1 matches 8 bases. The CDR3 loop spans 16 amino acids. V lost 2 bases to trimming and J lost 3 bases; unmatched junction nucleotides: 9. Germline V gene data show CDR1 as MDHEN and CDR2 as SYDVKM. For the CDR3, the DNA is TGTGCCAGCAGTTTAGGGACGGTACAGGGGGTCTACGAGCAGTACTTC. This gives the protein CASSLGTVQGVYEQYF.

This clone was seen only once. The chain joins TRBV5-6 to TRBJ2-7, with 7 nucleotides matching TRBD1. Trimming removed 4 bases from V and 0 bases from J; junction bases left unmatched: 10. This CDR3 comprises 16 residues. Germline V lookup: CDR1 SGHDT, CDR2 YYEEEE. For the CDR3, the DNA is TGTGCCAGCAGCCCAACGAGGACAGGCGTCTCCTACGAGCAGTACTTC. Translated, it gives CASSPTRTGVSYEQYF.

The chain combines TRBV21-1 with TRBJ2-1; the table calls TRBD1, which could not be checked here. TRBV21-1 is tagged as a pseudogene. This CDR3 region has 14 residues. CDR3 bases: TGTGCCAGCAGCAAGGGACAAGACAACAATGAGCAGTTCTTC. This codes for CASSKGQDNNEQFF.

The J gene is TRBJ1-1, the V gene TRBV5-4; perhaps TRBD1 as D (6 bases). The germline V gene encodes CDR1 SGHNT and CDR2 YYREEE (reference sequence). The CDR3 extends over 15 amino acids. Deletions cut 0 bases from V and 3 bases from J, with 12 bases between. CDR3 sequence reads: CASSLGQQGYTEAFF. The CDR3 DNA sequence: TGTGCCAGCAGCTTGGGTCAGCAGGGGTACACTGAAGCTTTCTTT.

This clone was seen only a few times. The CDR3 nucleotides are TGTGCCACCAGGTCCTCCGGTACCCCTAACATTCAGTACTTC. Translation: CATRSSGTPNIQYF. This chain joins TRBV24-1 and TRBJ2-4; D not certain. Trimming took off 7 bases at V and 7 bases at J, with 16 bases between the two ends. The CDR3 covers 14 residues. The germline CDR1 and CDR2 sequences are KGHDR and SFDVKD.

The rearrangement uses TRBV6-5 and TRBJ2-7, with D unclear. Germline CDR1 and CDR2: MNHEY and SVGAGI. Trimming stripped 0 bases from V and 3 bases from J, with 9 bases between. The CDR3 has 14 residues. This CDR3 is CASSYSRTGYEQYF. CDR3 DNA sequence: TGTGCCAGCAGTTACTCGAGAACTGGCTACGAGCAGTACTTC.

V usage is TRBV7-2 and J usage is TRBJ2-2, with 10 bases fitting TRBD2. The CDR3 consists of 15 residues. Germline CDR1 and CDR2: SGHTA and FQGNSA. Unmatched junction bases numbered 4, after V lost 5 bases and J lost 4 bases. Here the CDR3 DNA reads TGTGCCAGCAGCCCCGCTAGCGGGAGCACCGGGGAGCTGTTTTTT. Translated: CASSPASGSTGELFF.

The J gene is TRBJ2-2, the V gene TRBV5-8; maybe TRBD1 (6 bases). The CDR3 is 14 residues long. Germline CDR1 is SGHTS and CDR2 is YDEGEE. V lost 3 bases, J lost 7 bases, and 13 bases lay in between. CDR3 sequence: CASSWAGDHGELFF. The CDR3 DNA reads as TGTGCCAGCAGCTGGGCAGGGGATCACGGGGAGCTGTTTTTT.

V is TRBV6-6 and J is TRBJ2-1, with 11 nucleotides matching TRBD2. CDR3 length: 16 residues. The V gene's germline CDR1 is MNHNY and CDR2 SVGAGI (reference sequence). Unmatched junction bases numbered 7, after V lost 6 bases and J lost 3 bases. Here the CDR3 reads CASSSTTSGSYNEQFF. CDR3 nucleotide sequence: TGTGCCAGCAGCTCCACCACTAGCGGGAGCTACAATGAGCAGTTCTTC.

The genes are TRBV9 and TRBJ2-1, with D possibly TRBD2 on 6 matching bases. Trimming removed 3 bases from V and 0 bases from J, with 7 bases in between. Germline V gene data show CDR1 as SGDLS and CDR2 as YYNGEE. CDR3 length: 14 residues. The DNA for the CDR3 is TGTGCCAGCAGCGACGGGAGCTCCTACAATGAGCAGTTCTTC. This gives the protein CASSDGSSYNEQFF.

This clone was detected a few times. V usage is TRBV28 and J usage is TRBJ1-5; no clear D. Per the germline V gene, CDR1 is MDHEN and CDR2 is SYDVKM. V was trimmed by 2 bases and J by 7 bases, leaving 9 bases between them. This CDR3 has 13 residues. CDR3 residues: CASSLNNVQPQHF. The CDR3, as DNA: TGTGCCAGCAGTTTAAATAATGTACAGCCCCAGCATTTT.